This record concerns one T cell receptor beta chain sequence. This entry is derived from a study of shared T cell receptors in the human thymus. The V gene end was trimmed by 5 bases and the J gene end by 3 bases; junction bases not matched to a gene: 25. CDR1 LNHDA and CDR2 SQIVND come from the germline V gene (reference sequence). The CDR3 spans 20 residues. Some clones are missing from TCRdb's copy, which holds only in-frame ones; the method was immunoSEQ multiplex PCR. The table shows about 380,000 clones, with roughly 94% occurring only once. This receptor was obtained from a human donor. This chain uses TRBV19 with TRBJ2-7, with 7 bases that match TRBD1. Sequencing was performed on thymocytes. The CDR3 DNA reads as TGTGCCAGTAGTCGGGGCGGACAAGGGGGCTCCCTAATGAAAGTCTACGAGCAGTACTTC. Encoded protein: CASSRGGQGGSLMKVYEQYF. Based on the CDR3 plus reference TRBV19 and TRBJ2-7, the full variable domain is DGGITQSPKYLFRKEGQNVTLSCEQNLNHDAMYWYRQDPGQGLRLIYYSQIVNDFQKGDIAEGYSVSREKKESFPLTVTSAQKNPTAFYLCASSRGGQGGSLMKVYEQYFGPGTRLTVT.